This T cell receptor (beta chain) was identified during a study of blood T cell repertoires in COVID-19. In the authors' methods: The assay estimated nucleated cells by amplifying reference gene primers. Using immunoSEQ multiplex PCR, the repertoire was profiled, and TCRdb retains in-frame clones only, with some absent. From that table come the V and J calls and clone size; the DNA was used to work out D and trimming. This repertoire shows some 58,000 clones, 65% to 90% found once; its top ten account for approximately 1.2%. This CDR3 region has 13 residues. Germline CDR1 and CDR2: SGDLS and YYNGEE. Deletions cut 0 bases from V and 5 bases from J, with 8 bases between.

The sequence was collected from a man aged 35 to 55 with acute or convalescent COVID-19. This chain links TRBV9 with TRBJ1-1; D remains unclear. The source material was peripheral blood. The CDR3 coding sequence is TGTGCCAGCAGCGTAGTCTCCGCGACTGAAGCTTTCTTT. Translated, it gives CASSVVSATEAFF. Drawing the rest from reference TRBV9 and TRBJ1-1, the complete variable domain is DSGVTQTPKHLITATGQRVTLRCSPRSGDLSVYWYQQSLDQGLQFLIQYYNGEERAKGNILERFSAQQFPDLHSELNLSSLELGDSALYFCASSVVSATEAFFGQGTRLTVV.